This TCR beta chain was identified in a study of CXCR3-negative and CXCR3-positive naive CD8 T cells (dated by TCRdb to between 2018 and 2020). In the study overall: In total, roughly 140 million TRB reads were obtained, corresponding to roughly 1.5 +/- 0.3 million reads per library. TRBV-TRBJ cluster analysis included naive subsets from several donors and memory cells from 3 donors. Diversity and physicochemical repertoire analyses covered 11 donors pooled from two independent experiments. What the work shows at the level of the full study, not this receptor alone: Repertoire diversity was comparably high in both naive subsets but much lower in memory CD8+ T cells. CXCR3 expression partially decreased after cryopreservation, so most assays used freshly isolated PBMCs. Because surface CD5, which has been linked to self-reactivity in mice, was comparable between naive subsets, TCR interaction strength was also inferred from TRB CDR3 physicochemical properties. Within the same donor, TRBV-TRBJ usage looked similar between naive CXCR3-negative and CXCR3-positive cells, but memory cells had distinct patterns. Compared with CXCR3-negative naive cells, CXCR3-positive naive cells had TRB CDR3s with higher hydrophobicity (lower Kidera factor 4), lower energy, and higher strength and volume indices.

From the cysteine up to the phenylalanine, the CDR3 has a length of 13 residues. No DNA sequence was recorded. CDR1 and CDR2, per the germline V gene, are SGHAT and FQNNGV. Sequenced on a NextSeq 550. The Human TCR Profiling Kit (MiLaboratory) was used to make UMI-labeled 5' RACE TRB cDNA libraries. The full amount of extracted RNA was used for cDNA synthesis, and the full amount of resulting cDNA was used for PCR amplification. Libraries were prepared in parallel with an identical number of PCR cycles. The source study handled its data this way. MIGEC and MiXCR extracted about 50,000 +/- 10,000 unique UMI-labeled TRB cDNA molecules per library, requiring at least two reads per UMI. An average of roughly 40,000 +/- 10,000 functional in-frame TRB CDR3 nucleotide clonotypes without stop codons was found per library. After downsampling to 5000 UMI-labeled TRB molecules per sample, diversity metrics, including normalized Shannon-Wiener and Chao1, were computed in VDJtools. For the central five CDR3 residues, VDJtools calculated physicochemical properties weighted by clonotype size, namely interaction energy, strength, volume and Kidera factor 4. After reprocessing by TCRdb, each CDR3 protein sequence is one entry, and no DNA is given. TCRdb's processing, not the authors' own work, is the source of the V and J calls. This sample's table contains around 120,000 distinct CDR3 sequences. Around 0.62% of the sample is in the top ten clones.

Worth noting for this clonotype: The antigen it binds to is not known.

For each CD8+ T cell subset, flow sorting was done in triplicate, and roughly 310,000 cells per subset went directly into RLT lysis buffer. To keep memory contaminants out, a stringent definition of naive CD8+ T cells was applied: CD45RO-CCR7+CD27+CD95-. Peripheral blood mononuclear cells were isolated from buffy coats by standard density gradient centrifugation. A FACSAria III was used to flow-sort naive CXCR3-negative and CXCR3-positive CD8+ T cells. Total RNA was extracted from sorted cells using an RNeasy Mini Kit. Sequencing input: naive CXCR3+ CD8+ T cells from blood. What the cell subset or site label conveys for this sample: CD45RO-CCR7+CD27+CD95- naive CD8+ T cells expressing CXCR3 (TNR3+). The clonotype comes from a human donor in good health. Some clones in this sample may be carry-over from other donors' samples. The chain uses TRBV11-2 and TRBJ2-1; TCRdb lists TRBD1, though no DNA is available to test this call. The CDR3 reads as follows: CASQGPGYNEQFF.